A selection of T cell receptor beta chains follows, all from one sample in a study of OX40 agonist ivuxolimab in advanced cancers. The table came from immunoSEQ multiplex PCR; TCRdb's copy has only in-frame clones and leaves some out. The repertoire consists of 77,000 or so clones, with around 83% occurring once and the leading ten covering approximately 2.2%. The source material was CD4+ or CD8+ T cells sorted from blood, sampled in a trial of the OX40 agonist ivuxolimab. Source of these receptors: an adult with an advanced solid tumor such as melanoma, head and neck, liver or kidney cancer. The CDR3 runs from the conserved cysteine through the conserved F or W. The D gene is left open where the match is weak. Part of the rows lack a size; the others show once, few, many or a class for expanded clones.

cdr3_length: 16; v_call: TRBV5-5; j_call: TRBJ1-5; clone_size: NA; d_call: NA; cdr3_aa: CASSSQVGGSNQPQHF; cdr3_nt: TGTGCCAGCAGCTCCCAGGTGGGGGGGTCTAACCAGCCCCAGCATTTT
cdr3_length: 13; v_call: TRBV7-3; j_call: TRBJ2-5; clone_size: few; d_call: NA; cdr3_aa: CASSLTPQETQYF; cdr3_nt: TGTGCCAGCAGCTTAACCCCTCAAGAGACCCAGTACTTC
cdr3_length: 13; v_call: TRBV18; j_call: TRBJ2-1; clone_size: NA; d_call: NA; cdr3_aa: CASSPTGLNEQFF; cdr3_nt: TGTGCCAGCTCACCAACAGGGCTCAATGAGCAGTTCTTC
cdr3_length: 12; v_call: TRBV5-6; j_call: TRBJ2-3; clone_size: NA; d_call: NA; cdr3_aa: CASSWATDTQYF; cdr3_nt: TGTGCCAGCAGTTGGGCCACAGATACGCAGTATTTT
cdr3_length: 13; v_call: TRBV29-1; j_call: TRBJ2-7; clone_size: NA; d_call: NA; cdr3_aa: CSVETRNSYEQYF; cdr3_nt: TGCAGCGTTGAGACTCGGAATTCCTACGAGCAGTACTTC
cdr3_length: 14; v_call: TRBV5-6; j_call: TRBJ2-7; clone_size: NA; d_call: TRBD2; cdr3_aa: CASTAGGRIYEQYF; cdr3_nt: TGTGCCAGCACCGCGGGGGGACGGATTTACGAGCAGTACTTC
cdr3_length: 16; v_call: TRBV5-1; j_call: TRBJ1-6; clone_size: NA; d_call: NA; cdr3_aa: CASSLGRTDNNSPLHF; cdr3_nt: TGCGCCAGCAGCTTGGGCCGCACAGACAATAATTCACCCCTCCACTTT
cdr3_length: 13; v_call: TRBV19; j_call: TRBJ2-5; clone_size: few; d_call: NA; cdr3_aa: CASIGQDKETQYF; cdr3_nt: TGTGCCAGTATCGGGCAGGACAAAGAGACCCAGTACTTC
cdr3_length: 14; v_call: TRBV4-2; j_call: TRBJ1-5; clone_size: few; d_call: NA; cdr3_aa: CASSQQQQDQPQHF; cdr3_nt: TGTGCCAGCAGCCAACAACAGCAAGATCAGCCCCAGCATTTT
cdr3_length: 14; v_call: TRBV2; j_call: TRBJ1-1; clone_size: NA; d_call: NA; cdr3_aa: CASNPTLGNTEAFF; cdr3_nt: TGTGCCAGCAACCCGACACTCGGGAACACTGAAGCTTTCTTT
cdr3_length: 12; v_call: TRBV5-5; j_call: TRBJ2-1; clone_size: NA; d_call: NA; cdr3_aa: CASSLRQDEQFF; cdr3_nt: TGTGCCAGCAGCCTAAGGCAGGATGAGCAGTTCTTC
cdr3_length: 14; v_call: TRBV10-3; j_call: TRBJ2-7; clone_size: NA; d_call: TRBD1; cdr3_aa: CAITGTQGAGEQYF; cdr3_nt: TGTGCCATCACAGGGACACAGGGGGCGGGCGAGCAGTACTTC
cdr3_length: 13; v_call: TRBV30; j_call: TRBJ2-3; clone_size: NA; d_call: NA; cdr3_aa: CAWRSRGPDTQYF; cdr3_nt: TGTGCCTGGAGGAGCAGGGGACCAGATACGCAGTATTTT
cdr3_length: 15; v_call: TRBV7-2; j_call: TRBJ1-2; clone_size: NA; d_call: NA; cdr3_aa: CASSPASRSNYGYTF; cdr3_nt: TGTGCCAGCAGCCCGGCATCCCGAAGCAACTATGGCTACACCTTC
cdr3_length: 16; v_call: TRBV19; j_call: TRBJ2-3; clone_size: NA; d_call: NA; cdr3_aa: CASSLMMTGLTDTQYF; cdr3_nt: TGTGCCAGTAGTTTAATGATGACAGGTCTCACAGATACGCAGTATTTT
cdr3_length: 15; v_call: TRBV7-2; j_call: TRBJ2-4; clone_size: NA; d_call: TRBD1; cdr3_aa: CASSLQLQGGSIQYF; cdr3_nt: TGTGCCAGCAGCTTACAGTTACAGGGGGGTTCCATTCAGTACTTC
cdr3_length: 16; v_call: TRBV10-3; j_call: TRBJ2-7; clone_size: NA; d_call: NA; cdr3_aa: CAISASMTGGVSEQYF; cdr3_nt: TGTGCCATCAGTGCGTCGATGACAGGTGGTGTCTCCGAGCAGTACTTC
cdr3_length: 12; v_call: TRBV30; j_call: TRBJ1-1; clone_size: NA; d_call: NA; cdr3_aa: CAWSGSGTEAFF; cdr3_nt: TGTGCCTGGAGTGGTTCAGGCACTGAAGCTTTCTTT
cdr3_length: 15; v_call: TRBV2; j_call: TRBJ2-7; clone_size: NA; d_call: TRBD2; cdr3_aa: CASSEEVGGSHEQYF; cdr3_nt: TGTGCCAGCAGTGAAGAGGTGGGGGGGTCTCACGAGCAGTACTTC
cdr3_length: 18; v_call: TRBV15; j_call: TRBJ1-5; clone_size: NA; d_call: TRBD1; cdr3_aa: CATSRDIFSKTGTQPQHF; cdr3_nt: TGTGCCACCAGCAGAGATATTTTTAGTAAGACAGGGACTCAGCCCCAGCATTTT
cdr3_length: 13; v_call: TRBV2; j_call: TRBJ1-1; clone_size: few; d_call: NA; cdr3_aa: CASFISRNTEAFF; cdr3_nt: TGTGCCAGCTTCATCTCCCGGAACACTGAAGCTTTCTTT
cdr3_length: 17; v_call: TRBV14; j_call: TRBJ2-1; clone_size: NA; d_call: TRBD2; cdr3_aa: CASSQAGLAGGGNEQFF; cdr3_nt: TGTGCCAGCAGCCAGGCCGGACTAGCGGGAGGCGGGAATGAGCAGTTCTTC
cdr3_length: 15; v_call: TRBV30; j_call: TRBJ2-1; clone_size: NA; d_call: TRBD2; cdr3_aa: CAWSSTSGGYNEQFF; cdr3_nt: TGTGCCTGGAGTTCTACTAGCGGGGGTTACAATGAGCAGTTCTTC
cdr3_length: 13; v_call: TRBV5-5; j_call: TRBJ1-3; clone_size: NA; d_call: NA; cdr3_aa: CASSPGVGDTIYF; cdr3_nt: TGTGCCAGCAGCCCGGGGGTAGGAGACACCATATATTTT
cdr3_length: 18; v_call: TRBV19; j_call: TRBJ2-7; clone_size: NA; d_call: TRBD2; cdr3_aa: CASSIGTSGLFFAYEQYF; cdr3_nt: TGTGCCAGTAGTATCGGGACTAGCGGGCTTTTTTTCGCCTACGAGCAGTACTTC
cdr3_length: 16; v_call: TRBV7-9; j_call: TRBJ1-6; clone_size: few; d_call: TRBD1; cdr3_aa: CASSLDRGSYNSPLHF; cdr3_nt: TGTGCCAGCAGCTTAGACAGGGGCTCCTATAATTCACCCCTCCACTTT
cdr3_length: 15; v_call: TRBV18; j_call: TRBJ2-3; clone_size: NA; d_call: NA; cdr3_aa: CASSPKQRPTDTQYF; cdr3_nt: TGTGCCAGCTCACCAAAGCAGCGCCCCACAGATACGCAGTATTTT
cdr3_length: 14; v_call: TRBV6-1; j_call: TRBJ2-7; clone_size: many; d_call: TRBD2; cdr3_aa: CASSSAGYSYEQYF; cdr3_nt: TGTGCCAGCAGCTCAGCGGGATACTCCTACGAGCAGTACTTC
cdr3_length: 15; v_call: TRBV5-5; j_call: TRBJ1-2; clone_size: NA; d_call: NA; cdr3_aa: CASSGSGGPNYGYTF; cdr3_nt: TGTGCCAGCAGCGGTAGCGGGGGACCTAACTATGGCTACACCTTC
cdr3_length: 13; v_call: TRBV29-1; j_call: TRBJ2-3; clone_size: NA; d_call: TRBD1; cdr3_aa: CSVRTGYTDTQYF; cdr3_nt: TGCAGCGTTCGGACAGGGTATACAGATACGCAGTATTTT
cdr3_length: 19; v_call: TRBV15; j_call: TRBJ2-5; clone_size: NA; d_call: NA; cdr3_aa: CATSRDLRQGGKGQETQYF; cdr3_nt: TGTGCCACCAGCAGAGACCTCCGACAGGGAGGAAAAGGTCAAGAGACCCAGTACTTC
cdr3_length: 15; v_call: TRBV4-1; j_call: TRBJ2-7; clone_size: NA; d_call: TRBD2; cdr3_aa: CASSSGLAGFVEQYF; cdr3_nt: TGCGCCAGCAGCTCGGGACTAGCGGGGTTCGTCGAGCAGTACTTC
cdr3_length: 15; v_call: TRBV9; j_call: TRBJ2-2; clone_size: NA; d_call: NA; cdr3_aa: CASSVGTGSTGELFF; cdr3_nt: TGTGCCAGCAGCGTAGGGACGGGGTCCACCGGGGAGCTGTTTTTT
cdr3_length: 12; v_call: TRBV7-9; j_call: TRBJ1-2; clone_size: few; d_call: NA; cdr3_aa: CASSLALHGYTF; cdr3_nt: TGTGCCAGCAGCTTAGCCCTCCATGGCTACACCTTC
cdr3_length: 15; v_call: TRBV28; j_call: TRBJ2-7; clone_size: NA; d_call: TRBD2; cdr3_aa: CASIAGLAGIYEQYF; cdr3_nt: TGTGCCAGCATAGCGGGACTAGCGGGGATCTACGAGCAGTACTTC
cdr3_length: 15; v_call: TRBV6-5; j_call: TRBJ1-3; clone_size: NA; d_call: NA; cdr3_aa: CASSYSGGSGNTIYF; cdr3_nt: TGTGCCAGCAGTTACTCTGGGGGATCTGGAAACACCATATATTTT
cdr3_length: 13; v_call: TRBV5-1; j_call: TRBJ2-5; clone_size: few; d_call: NA; cdr3_aa: CASSLEGRETQYF; cdr3_nt: TGCGCCAGCAGCTTGGAAGGCAGGGAGACCCAGTACTTC
cdr3_length: 15; v_call: TRBV5-1; j_call: TRBJ2-7; clone_size: NA; d_call: TRBD2; cdr3_aa: CASSPGLAGPYEQYF; cdr3_nt: TGCGCCAGCAGCCCGGGACTAGCGGGACCCTACGAGCAGTACTTC
cdr3_length: 17; v_call: TRBV21-1; j_call: TRBJ1-2; clone_size: NA; d_call: NA; cdr3_aa: CASSKDGDRGKGYGYTF; cdr3_nt: TGTGCCAGCAGCAAAGACGGGGACAGGGGAAAAGGGTATGGCTACACCTTC
cdr3_length: 16; v_call: TRBV5-6; j_call: TRBJ1-4; clone_size: once; d_call: NA; cdr3_aa: CASSLIEPGTNEKLFF; cdr3_nt: TGTGCCAGCAGCTTGATCGAACCGGGAACTAATGAAAAACTGTTTTTT
cdr3_length: 14; v_call: TRBV29-1; j_call: TRBJ1-1; clone_size: NA; d_call: NA; cdr3_aa: CSGGRLTGDTEAFF; cdr3_nt: TGCAGCGGGGGACGGCTCACGGGGGACACTGAAGCTTTCTTT
cdr3_length: 16; v_call: TRBV25-1; j_call: TRBJ2-2; clone_size: NA; d_call: TRBD1; cdr3_aa: CASRQGKTDYTGELFF; cdr3_nt: TGTGCCAGCCGACAGGGGAAAACAGACTACACCGGGGAGCTGTTTTTT
cdr3_length: 13; v_call: TRBV7-9; j_call: TRBJ2-1; clone_size: NA; d_call: NA; cdr3_aa: CASSLGGENEQFF; cdr3_nt: TGTGCCAGCAGCTTAGGGGGGGAGAATGAGCAGTTCTTC
cdr3_length: 11; v_call: TRBV29-1; j_call: TRBJ1-2; clone_size: once; d_call: TRBD1; cdr3_aa: CSVLGQGSGTF; cdr3_nt: TGCAGCGTGCTCGGACAGGGCTCGGGCACCTTC
cdr3_length: 14; v_call: TRBV6-1; j_call: TRBJ2-7; clone_size: NA; d_call: NA; cdr3_aa: CASSEGPIPSEQYF; cdr3_nt: TGTGCCAGCAGTGAGGGGCCCATTCCTAGCGAGCAGTACTTC
cdr3_length: 14; v_call: TRBV4-2; j_call: TRBJ2-7; clone_size: NA; d_call: TRBD2; cdr3_aa: CASSQTSGNYEQYF; cdr3_nt: TGTGCCAGCAGCCAGACTAGCGGGAACTACGAGCAGTACTTC
cdr3_length: 11; v_call: TRBV4-1; j_call: TRBJ1-1; clone_size: NA; d_call: NA; cdr3_aa: CASRLNTEAFF; cdr3_nt: TGCGCCAGCAGATTGAACACTGAAGCTTTCTTT
cdr3_length: 12; v_call: TRBV5-6; j_call: TRBJ2-7; clone_size: NA; d_call: NA; cdr3_aa: CASSLRRGTEYF; cdr3_nt: TGTGCCAGCAGCCTCAGAAGGGGAACGGAGTACTTC
cdr3_length: 17; v_call: TRBV10-2; j_call: TRBJ2-7; clone_size: NA; d_call: TRBD2; cdr3_aa: CASSLYIAGGSPYEQYF; cdr3_nt: TGCGCCAGCAGTTTATATATAGCGGGAGGGTCCCCCTACGAGCAGTACTTC
cdr3_length: 16; v_call: TRBV10-3; j_call: TRBJ1-1; clone_size: NA; d_call: NA; cdr3_aa: CAIRLLPIGDGTEAFF; cdr3_nt: TGTGCCATCAGGCTACTTCCCATCGGGGACGGCACTGAAGCTTTCTTT